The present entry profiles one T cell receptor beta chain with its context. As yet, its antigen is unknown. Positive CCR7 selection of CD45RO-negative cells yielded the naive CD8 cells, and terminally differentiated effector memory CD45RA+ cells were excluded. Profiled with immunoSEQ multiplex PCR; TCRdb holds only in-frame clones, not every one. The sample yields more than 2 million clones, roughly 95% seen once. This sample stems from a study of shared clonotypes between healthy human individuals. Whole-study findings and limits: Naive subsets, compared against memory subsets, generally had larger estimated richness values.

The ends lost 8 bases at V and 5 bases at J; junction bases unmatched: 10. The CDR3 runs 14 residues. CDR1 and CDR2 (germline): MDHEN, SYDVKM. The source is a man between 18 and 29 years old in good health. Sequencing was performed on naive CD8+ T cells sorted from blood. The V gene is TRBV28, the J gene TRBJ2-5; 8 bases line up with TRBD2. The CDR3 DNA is TGTGCCAGCTTAGACGGGGGGGGCCTCGAGACCCAGTACTTC. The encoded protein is CASLDGGGLETQYF.